This passage covers 32 T cell receptor beta chains from one sample sequenced in a study of neurological immune-mediated disorders. TCRdb re-called the 5' RACE reads through MiXCR, storing one row per CDR3 protein. The data show roughly 88,000 distinct CDR3 sequences, under 4.5% seen once. The specimen was PBMCs. The receptor set was obtained from a woman aged 45-59 years with multiple sclerosis.

This clonotype was recorded many times. V is TRBV27 and J is TRBJ1-2, with D possibly matching TRBD1 (6 bases). The germline V gene encodes CDR1 MNHEY and CDR2 SMNVEV (reference sequence). This CDR3 region has 14 residues. V lost 5 bases to trimming and J lost 5 bases, with 15 bases between them. The CDR3 is CASSPQQGLYGYTF. DNA of the CDR3: TGTGCCAGCAGTCCCCAACAGGGCCTTTATGGCTACACCTTC.

This clonotype was detected a few times. V gene TRBV20-1 combines with J gene TRBJ2-7; the D gene is possibly TRBD1 (6 bases). Germline loops: CDR1 DFQATT, CDR2 SNEGSKA (reference sequence). V was trimmed by 6 bases and J by 1 base, leaving 16 bases between them. The CDR3 is 14 amino acids. The CDR3 spells CSAITGYGSYEQYF. CDR3 DNA sequence: TGCAGTGCGATCACAGGGTATGGATCCTACGAGCAGTACTTC.

This clonotype has at least ten counts. This chain joins TRBV20-1 and TRBJ2-3, with 13 bases lining up with TRBD2. With 3 bases clipped from V and 2 bases from J, the junction kept 8 bases outside the gene matches. Germline V gives CDR1 DFQATT, CDR2 SNEGSKA (reference sequence). The CDR3 consists of 17 residues. This CDR3 is CSASILAGGPVTDTQYF. The CDR3 DNA is TGCAGTGCTAGTATACTAGCGGGGGGGCCCGTCACAGATACGCAGTATTTT.

Many counts were recorded for this clonotype. This chain connects TRBV27 to TRBJ1-2; D not resolved. With 5 bases removed from V and 2 bases from J, the gap between germline ends came to 18 bases. Germline V gene data show CDR1 as MNHEY and CDR2 as SMNVEV (reference sequence). The CDR3 length is 16 residues. CDR3 amino acids: CASSPRWGGGNYGYTF. In DNA form, the CDR3 reads TGTGCCAGCAGTCCAAGGTGGGGAGGCGGCAACTATGGCTACACCTTC.

This clonotype was detected many times. This chain uses TRBV18 with TRBJ2-5; 7 bases map to TRBD1. V was clipped by 4 bases and J by 3 bases; unmatched bases: 8. CDR1 and CDR2 (germline): KGHSH, LQKENI. The CDR3 has 15 amino acids. CDR3 region: CASSLPADREETQYF. CDR3 DNA: TGTGCCAGCTCACTCCCCGCAGACAGGGAAGAGACCCAGTACTTC.

Ten or more counts support this clonotype. V is TRBV7-2 and J is TRBJ2-5, with 8 bases matching TRBD1. V was clipped by 1 base and J by 5 bases; unmatched bases: 3. From germline, CDR1 is SGHTA and CDR2 FQGNSA. This CDR3 has 14 amino acids. The CDR3 DNA is TGTGCCAGCAGCTTAGGACAGGGGTGGGAGACCCAGTACTTC. Its translation: CASSLGQGWETQYF.

This clonotype was observed many times. The genes are TRBV6-5 and TRBJ2-6; D call uncertain. CDR3 length: 15 amino acids. Trimming shortened V by 2 bases and J by 2 bases, and 7 bases separated the two germline ends. Germline V gene data show CDR1 as MNHEY and CDR2 as SVGAGI. CDR3: CASSYVPPGANVLTF. In DNA, the CDR3 is TGTGCCAGCAGTTACGTCCCCCCTGGGGCCAACGTCCTGACTTTC.

The table lists this clonotype with many counts. This rearrangement joins TRBV12-3 or TRBV12-4 to TRBJ1-2, with 8 bases lining up with TRBD1. The CDR3 covers 14 residues. V lost 6 bases and J lost 4; bases outside the gene matches: 7. The CDR3 loop is CASSIGQGVYGYTF. The CDR3 bases are TGTGCCAGCAGCATAGGACAGGGCGTCTATGGCTACACCTTC.

This clonotype was detected ten times or more. The chain couples TRBV7-9 to TRBJ1-2, with D perhaps matching TRBD1 (6 bases). Between the trimmed V and J ends, which lost 5 bases and 4 bases, there was a span of 23 bases. Germline lookup yields CDR1 SEHNR and CDR2 FQNEAQ (reference sequence). The CDR3 is 17 amino acids. CDR3 nucleotide sequence: TGTGCCAGCAGCGCCAAAGTACGGGGGCCAGGTGGCTATGGCTACACCTTC. Protein: CASSAKVRGPGGYGYTF.

This clonotype was observed many times. The chain joins TRBV20-1 to TRBJ2-5; D is possibly TRBD2 (5 bases). Trimming took off 3 bases at V and 4 bases at J, with 18 bases between the two ends. The CDR3 consists of 15 residues. Germline V lookup: CDR1 DFQATT, CDR2 SNEGSKA (reference sequence). The CDR3 coding sequence is TGCAGTGCTAGGCATGGCATGGAGGAAGCAGAGACCCAGTACTTC. It codes for CSARHGMEEAETQYF.

This clonotype was found many times. The rearrangement joins TRBV12-3 or TRBV12-4 to TRBJ2-1; 11 bases are shared with TRBD2. The CDR3 loop spans 20 amino acids. Trimming at V came to 2 bases and at J to 5 bases, leaving 17 bases not matched to a gene. CDR3 bases: TGTGCCAGCAGTTTACCCTCGGGGGTAGCGGGGGGGCAGTTCGACAATGAGCAGTTCTTC. Translated, it gives CASSLPSGVAGGQFDNEQFF.

This clonotype was counted ten times or more. The chain combines TRBV27 with TRBJ1-2; TRBD1 agrees at 12 bases. Trimming cost V 4 bases and J 4 bases; bases outside gene matches: 4. Germline lookup yields CDR1 MNHEY and CDR2 SMNVEV (reference sequence). This CDR3 contains 15 residues. The CDR3 DNA reads TGTGCCAGCAGTTCACCGGGACAGGGGGCCTATGGCTACACCTTC. Its protein product is CASSSPGQGAYGYTF.

This clonotype has a count of ten or more. V and J are TRBV20-1 and TRBJ2-7; D might be TRBD1 (5 bases). The germline CDR1 and CDR2 sequences are DFQATT and SNEGSKA (reference sequence). There are 14 residues in the CDR3. The V and J ends lost 5 bases and 2 bases respectively, with 16 bases between them. The CDR3 is CSAEHRTETYEQYF. The CDR3 bases are TGCAGTGCTGAACACAGGACGGAAACCTACGAGCAGTACTTC.

This clonotype was found many times. V usage is TRBV13 and J usage is TRBJ2-1, with D possibly matching TRBD2 (6 bases). The V end was cut by 3 bases, the J end by 0 bases, with 6 bases between. This CDR3 is 14 amino acids long. Per germline, CDR1 PRHDT and CDR2 FYEKMQ (reference sequence). CDR3 DNA: TGTGCCAGCAGCTTGGAGGGCTCCTACAATGAGCAGTTCTTC. This translates into CASSLEGSYNEQFF.

Concerning this clonotype itself: A read error is possible here, since a much larger clone lies one base away. This chain joins TRBV5-6 and TRBJ1-5, with D possibly matching TRBD1 (6 bases). CDR1 is SGHDT, CDR2 YYEEEE, per germline. The CDR3 is made up of 13 amino acids. The CDR3 DNA sequence: TGTGCCAGCAGCTTGCGTGGGGGGCAGCACCAGCATTTT. Protein sequence: CASSLRGGQHQHF.

This clonotype was counted at least ten times. This chain joins TRBV10-3 and TRBJ2-3, with D possibly matching TRBD1 (5 bases). V was pared by 6 bases and J by 0 bases, with 10 bases between. In germline, CDR1 is ENHRY, CDR2 SYGVKD. The CDR3 runs to 14 residues. The CDR3 sequence: CAISRQSSTDTQYF. Here the CDR3 DNA reads TGTGCCATCAGCAGACAGTCTAGCACAGATACGCAGTATTTT.

In its sample, this clonotype was seen many times. The CDR3 spells CSVEDQENTGELFF. DNA for the CDR3: TGCAGCGTTGAAGATCAGGAGAACACCGGGGAGCTGTTTTTT. The chain uses TRBV29-1 and TRBJ2-2; D unresolved. V gave up 0 bases and J gave up 1 base, with 6 bases separating them. The CDR3 runs to 14 residues. Looked up from germline, CDR1 is SQVTM and CDR2 is ANQGSEA.

This clonotype was picked up many times. This chain uses TRBV27 with TRBJ2-1, with 9 bases aligning to TRBD1. Per germline, CDR1 MNHEY and CDR2 SMNVEV (reference sequence). V dropped 5 bases and J dropped 8; count of bases not matched to a gene: 10. This CDR3 has 15 amino acids. For the CDR3, the DNA is TGTGCCAGCAGTCCGGGGACAGGGATATCGTATGAGCAGTTCTTC. Translating it yields CASSPGTGISYEQFF.

There are many counts of this clonotype. V gene TRBV3-1 combines with J gene TRBJ1-1; D is uncertain. Germline V gene data show CDR1 as LGHDT and CDR2 as YNNKEL (reference sequence). The CDR3 sequence is 16 residues long. The germline V and J ends were trimmed by 4 bases and 5 bases, with 20 bases remaining between them. The CDR3 here is CASSPESLRLETEAFF. The CDR3 nucleotides read TGTGCCAGCAGCCCAGAATCACTCCGGTTGGAAACTGAAGCTTTCTTT.

This clonotype was recorded at least ten times. The chain employs TRBV7-2 and TRBJ2-5, with unresolved D. Trimming took 5 bases from V and 7 from J, leaving 11 bases between them. This CDR3 is 12 amino acids long. Germline CDR1 reads SGHTA; CDR2 reads FQGNSA. CDR3 DNA sequence: TGTGCCAGCAGCGGGTTATTGGGGACCCAGTACTTC. Translated, it gives CASSGLLGTQYF.

The sample holds many counts of this clonotype. The CDR3, as DNA: TGTGCCAGCAGCTTAGGGCTTGGAATATACGAGCAGTACTTC. It specifies CASSLGLGIYEQYF. The chain has TRBV11-2 and TRBJ2-7; D call uncertain. Trimming left V 1 base short and J 4 bases short, with 11 bases between. This CDR3 has 14 amino acids. Germline-derived CDR1 and CDR2 are SGHAT and FQNNGV. The whole variable domain, remainder taken from reference TRBV11-2 and TRBJ2-7, is EAGVAQSPRYKIIEKRQSVAFWCNPISGHATLYWYQQILGQGPKLLIQFQNNGVVDDSQLPKDRFSAERLKGVDSTLKIQPAKLEDSAVYLCASSLGLGIYEQYFGPGTRLTVT.

V gene TRBV12-2 combines with J gene TRBJ2-1; the D call TRBD1 from the table was never checked on the DNA. TRBV12-2 is labeled a pseudogene. The CDR3 loop spans 15 amino acids. For the CDR3, the DNA is TGTGCAAGTCGCTTAGCGATTAGCGGGGGCGATGAGCAGTTCTTC. Its translation is CASRLAISGGDEQFF.

This clonotype was counted many times. The V call is TRBV2, the J call TRBJ1-2; tentative D call: TRBD1 (6 bases). V gave up 3 bases and J gave up 6 bases, with 17 bases separating them. Germline-derived CDR1 and CDR2 are SNHLY and FYNNEI. This CDR3 has 15 residues. The CDR3 spells CASSERGGGSDGYTF. In DNA form, the CDR3 reads TGTGCCAGCAGTGAGCGCGGCGGGGGCTCGGATGGCTACACCTTC.

Note on this clonotype: A much larger clone lies a single base off, so this may be a read error. The genes are TRBV7-2 and TRBJ1-2; unclear D gene. The V end was cut by 5 bases, the J end by 3 bases, with 16 bases between. The CDR3 length is 15 residues. Per the germline V gene, CDR1 is SGHTA and CDR2 is FQGNSA. CDR3 sequence (DNA): TGTACCAGCAGCCCATGGGTTGGAGGGTACTATGGCTACACCTTC. The encoded protein is CTSSPWVGGYYGYTF.

In this sample, this clonotype turned up many times. This chain links TRBV7-2 with TRBJ1-2; TRBD1 matches 8 bases. The ends lost 0 bases at V and 4 bases at J; junction bases unmatched: 4. The CDR3 contains 15 residues. CDR1 and CDR2 from the germline V gene are SGHTA and FQGNSA. CDR3 sequence: CASSLAGQATYGYTF. The CDR3 DNA reads TGTGCCAGCAGCTTAGCGGGACAGGCTACCTATGGCTACACCTTC.

This clonotype was picked up many times. The chain combines TRBV10-3 with TRBJ1-5; D is ambiguous. Germline V gene lookup returns CDR1 ENHRY and CDR2 SYGVKD. This CDR3 has 14 amino acids. V lost 3 bases, J lost 3 bases, and 9 bases lay in between. The CDR3 here is CAISDSEINQPQHF. CDR3 in DNA: TGTGCCATCAGTGATTCAGAAATCAATCAGCCCCAGCATTTT.

This clonotype was seen repeatedly, ten times or more. The chain uses TRBV3-1 and TRBJ2-7; 9 bases align to TRBD1. The germline CDR1 and CDR2 sequences are LGHDT and YNNKEL (reference sequence). The CDR3 runs to 16 residues. Trimming removed 1 base from V and 4 bases from J; junction bases left unmatched: 8. CDR3 sequence reads: CASSQAGGTGSYEQYF. The CDR3 DNA reads TGTGCCAGCAGCCAAGCCGGGGGGACAGGGAGTTACGAGCAGTACTTC.

This clonotype showed up many times. The J gene is TRBJ2-1, the V gene TRBV7-3; 7 bases map to TRBD2. This CDR3 comprises 13 residues. From germline, CDR1 is SGHTA and CDR2 FQGTGA. After removal of 2 bases from V and 7 bases from J, the junction contained 2 bases not matched to a gene. CDR3 in amino acids: CASSLGEGNEQFF. CDR3 DNA sequence: TGTGCCAGCAGCTTAGGGGAGGGAAATGAGCAGTTCTTC.

This clonotype was counted at least ten times. The rearrangement links TRBV5-1 to TRBJ2-2; D unresolved. The germline V gene encodes CDR1 SGHRS and CDR2 YFSETQ. The CDR3 sequence is 16 residues long. Trimming removed 0 bases from V and 7 bases from J, with 16 bases in between. DNA of the CDR3: TGCGCCAGCAGCTTGGGTGGCGTCAAAGTCGGCGGGGAGCTGTTTTTT. The encoded protein is CASSLGGVKVGGELFF.

This clonotype was recorded many times. J is TRBJ2-6 and V is TRBV10-3, with a weak D call TRBD2 (6 bases). This CDR3 comprises 18 residues. Germline CDR1 is ENHRY and CDR2 is SYGVKD. Trimming pared 5 bases from V and 0 bases from J, leaving 17 bases between. The CDR3 DNA follows: TGTGCCATCAGTTCGTCCGGGGGTTCCTACTCTGGGGCCAACGTCCTGACTTTC. It codes for CAISSSGGSYSGANVLTF.

This clonotype was recorded at least ten times. The J gene is TRBJ2-5, the V gene TRBV29-1; D may correspond to TRBD1 or TRBD2 (5 bases each). Germline CDR1 is SQVTM and CDR2 is ANQGSEA. The CDR3 sequence is 12 residues long. Deletions cut 7 bases from V and 2 bases from J, with 11 bases between. In nucleotides, the CDR3 is TGCAGCGGGGGGAACAGGCAAGAGACCCAGTACTTC. Translated, it gives CSGGNRQETQYF.

This clonotype was counted between two and nine times. This sequence may be a read error, since a much larger clone differs from it by one base. This CDR3 is missing its conserved last phenylalanine or tryptophan, likely due to a read error. This sequence joins TRBV25-1 and TRBJ1-4, with D unresolved. V lost 7 bases and J 8 bases, leaving 8 bases between the germline ends. The CDR3 has 11 residues. Germline-derived CDR1 and CDR2 are MGHDK and SYGVNS. CDR3 region: CASTAGEKLFC. Here the CDR3 DNA reads TGTGCCAGCACCGCCGGGGAAAAACTGTTTTGT.